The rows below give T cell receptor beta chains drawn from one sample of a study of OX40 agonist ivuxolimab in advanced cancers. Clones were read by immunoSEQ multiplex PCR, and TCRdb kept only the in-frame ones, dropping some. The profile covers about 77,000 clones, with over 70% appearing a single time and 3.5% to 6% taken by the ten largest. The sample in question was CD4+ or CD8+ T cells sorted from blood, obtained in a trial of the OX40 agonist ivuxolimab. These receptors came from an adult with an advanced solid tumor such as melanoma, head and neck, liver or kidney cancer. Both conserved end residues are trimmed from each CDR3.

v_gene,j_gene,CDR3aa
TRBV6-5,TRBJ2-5,ASSYSLWEQQETQY
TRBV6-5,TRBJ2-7,ASSEGTSSYEQY
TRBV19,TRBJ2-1,ASSKSGRGSNYNEQF
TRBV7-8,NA,ASSPIRTSGIKIEQY
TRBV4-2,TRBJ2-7,ASSLTGVLYEQY
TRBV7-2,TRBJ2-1,ASSLGFYNEQF
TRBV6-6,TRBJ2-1,ASSLDSYNEQF
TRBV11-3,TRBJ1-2,ASSQVGTGVVGGYT
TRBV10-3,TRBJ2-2,AIGQPSNTGELF
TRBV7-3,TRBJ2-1,ASSLGGQQF
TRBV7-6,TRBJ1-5,ASSLDAGNQPQH
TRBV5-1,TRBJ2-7,ASSLDRGDEQY
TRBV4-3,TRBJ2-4,ASSQDRGGIQY
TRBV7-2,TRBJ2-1,ASSPGLAGGFSYNEQF
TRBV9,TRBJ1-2,ASSVSISNYGYT
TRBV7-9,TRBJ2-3,ASSLGQGKGTQY
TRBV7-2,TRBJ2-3,ASSHRGRTDTQY
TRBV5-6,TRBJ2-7,ASRTYGGSSYEQY
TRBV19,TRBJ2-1,ASSIWGGGPATEQF
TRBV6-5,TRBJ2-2,ASTSGEVGELF
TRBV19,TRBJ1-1,ASSIVGGTEAF
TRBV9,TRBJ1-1,ASSLNEGEAF
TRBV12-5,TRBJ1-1,ASGLVPGARAF
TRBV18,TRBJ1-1,ASSPPLGQSTEAF
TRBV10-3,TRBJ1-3,AISAGTGGAPGGNTIY
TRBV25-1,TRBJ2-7,ASSEWTSGSYEQY
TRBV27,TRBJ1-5,ASSPMGQHNQPQH
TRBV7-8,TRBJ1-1,ASSRGRDLNTEAF
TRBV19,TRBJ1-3,ASSIVSYYSGNTIY
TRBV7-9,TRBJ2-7,ASSSPDSLSYEQY
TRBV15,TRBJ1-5,ATSSVGQGRQPQH
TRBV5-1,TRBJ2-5,ASSLPGTGQETQY
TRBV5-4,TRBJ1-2,ASSLVGTGVYGYT
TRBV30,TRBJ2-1,AWRVLASEQF
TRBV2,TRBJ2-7,ASGRSSYEQY
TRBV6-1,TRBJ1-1,ASSEPLPGPSF
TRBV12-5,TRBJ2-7,ASGYDSSYEQY
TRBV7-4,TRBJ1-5,ASSLRYSNQPQH
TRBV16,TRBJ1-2,ASSPHGAPYYGYT
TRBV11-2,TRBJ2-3,ASSPYGDTQY
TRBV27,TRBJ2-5,ASRGGGGSYETQY
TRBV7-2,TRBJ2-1,ASSPGQGQGRQF
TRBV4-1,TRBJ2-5,ASSQTGTETQY
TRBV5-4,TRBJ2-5,ASRPRGTQETQY
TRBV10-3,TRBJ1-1,AVRPSMEDTEAF
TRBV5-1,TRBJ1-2,ASSHRDREEGYGYT
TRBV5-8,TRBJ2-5,ASSVGRGQETQY
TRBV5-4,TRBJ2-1,ASQGQGGINEQF
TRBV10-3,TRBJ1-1,AISPRGGLDTEAF
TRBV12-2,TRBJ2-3,ASRLARLSAGGGDTQY
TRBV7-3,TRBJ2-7,ASSPNGATYEQY
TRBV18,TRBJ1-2,ASSLIQGVTYGYT